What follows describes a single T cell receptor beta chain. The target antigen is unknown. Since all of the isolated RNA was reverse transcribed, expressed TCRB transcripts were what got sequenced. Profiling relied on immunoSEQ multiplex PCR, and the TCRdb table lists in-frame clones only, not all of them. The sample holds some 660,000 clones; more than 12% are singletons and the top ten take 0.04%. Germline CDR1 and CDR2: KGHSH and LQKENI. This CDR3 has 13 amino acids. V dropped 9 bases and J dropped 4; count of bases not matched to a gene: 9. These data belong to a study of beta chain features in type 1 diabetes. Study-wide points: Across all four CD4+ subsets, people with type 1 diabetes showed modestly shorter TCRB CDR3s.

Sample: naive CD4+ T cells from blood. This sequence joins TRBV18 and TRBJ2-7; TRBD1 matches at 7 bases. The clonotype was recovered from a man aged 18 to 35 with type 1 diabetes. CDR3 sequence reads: CASSGTELYEQYF. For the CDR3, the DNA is TGTGCCAGTTCCGGGACAGAGTTGTACGAGCAGTACTTC.